This T cell receptor beta chain was recovered during a study of identical twins' blood T cells. Study results and limitations: Twin similarity might stem from environmental factors, not only genetics.

A remark on this clonotype: Its antigen is unidentified.

The V gene end was trimmed by 2 bases and the J gene end by 6 bases; junction bases not matched to a gene: 11. The CDR3 has 17 amino acids. Germline CDR1 reads SGHTA; CDR2 reads FQGNSA. TCRdb re-derived calls from the 5' RACE reads in MiXCR, one entry per CDR3 protein. The sample consists of a few hundred thousand distinct CDR3 sequences, under 30% of them appearing once. The chain combines TRBV7-2 with TRBJ1-4; TRBD1 agrees at 8 bases. This receptor was taken from a woman between 18 and 55 years old in good health. The sequencing input was PBMCs. CDR3 residues: CASSLRGRGQVDEKLFF. The CDR3 DNA sequence: TGTGCCAGCAGCTTAAGGGGCCGGGGACAGGTAGATGAAAAACTGTTTTTT.